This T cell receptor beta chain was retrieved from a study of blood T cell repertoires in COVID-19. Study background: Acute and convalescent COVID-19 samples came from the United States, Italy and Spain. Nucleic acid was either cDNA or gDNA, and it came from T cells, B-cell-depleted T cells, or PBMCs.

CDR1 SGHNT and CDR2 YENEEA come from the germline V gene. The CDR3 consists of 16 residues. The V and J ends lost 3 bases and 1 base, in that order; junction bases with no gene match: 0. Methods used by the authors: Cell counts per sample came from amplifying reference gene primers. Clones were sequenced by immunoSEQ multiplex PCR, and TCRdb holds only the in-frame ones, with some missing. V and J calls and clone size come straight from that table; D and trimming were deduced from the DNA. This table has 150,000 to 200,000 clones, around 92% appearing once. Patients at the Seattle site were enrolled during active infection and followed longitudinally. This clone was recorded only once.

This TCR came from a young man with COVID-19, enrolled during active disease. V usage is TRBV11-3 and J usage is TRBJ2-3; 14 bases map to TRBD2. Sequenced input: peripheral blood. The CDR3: CASSLGLAGGTDTQYF. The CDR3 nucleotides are TGTGCCAGCAGCTTGGGACTAGCGGGGGGCACAGATACGCAGTATTTT.